The 13 T cell receptor beta chains reported below all come from one sample, sequenced in a study of CD8 T cells in ankylosing spondylitis. Each CDR3 protein gets one entry after TCRdb re-called the 5' RACE reads with MiXCR. Of 300,000 to 400,000 distinct CDR3 sequences listed, 20% were seen once; the top ten hold around 13%. The sample consisted of blood, either unsorted or a sorted T cell fraction (not recorded which). The source is a male donor with ankylosing spondylitis or in good health (not recorded which).

This clonotype was seen more than once but under ten times. The chain recombines TRBV20-1 with TRBJ2-5; 11 bases are a match to TRBD2. Germline CDR1 reads DFQATT; CDR2 reads SNEGSKA (reference sequence). The CDR3 runs 17 residues. The V gene end was trimmed by 0 bases and the J gene end by 1 base; junction bases not matched to a gene: 7. The CDR3 reads CSARDYASGGLQETQYF. The CDR3 DNA reads TGCAGTGCTAGAGATTATGCTAGCGGGGGGCTCCAAGAGACCCAGTACTTC.

This chain connects TRBV6-2 or TRBV6-3 to TRBJ2-6; unclear D gene. The V end lost 0 bases, the J end lost 0 bases, and 6 bases lay between the germline ends. This CDR3 has 16 residues. CDR1 and CDR2 from the germline V gene are MNHEY and SVGEGT. CDR3: CASSYSSVSGANVLTF. CDR3 sequence (DNA): TGTGCCAGCAGTTACTCCAGCGTCTCTGGGGCCAACGTCCTGACTTTC.

The rearrangement links TRBV12-3 or TRBV12-4 to TRBJ1-3; D call uncertain. With 10 bases removed from V and 2 bases from J, the gap between germline ends came to 12 bases. This CDR3 spans 13 amino acids. The CDR3: CATAREPGNTIYF. The CDR3 nucleotides are TGTGCCACTGCGCGGGAGCCTGGAAACACCATATATTTT.

This clonotype came up a few times. The J gene is TRBJ1-6, the V gene TRBV11-1; 12 bases line up with TRBD1. Germline V gene data show CDR1 as SGHAT and CDR2 as FQDESV (reference sequence). Trimming took 4 bases from V and 6 from J; bases not matched to a gene: 4. The CDR3 has 16 residues. The CDR3 DNA reads TGTGCCAGCAGCTCGGGACAGGGGGCGATTAATTCACCCCTCCACTTT. Protein product: CASSSGQGAINSPLHF.

In this sample, this clonotype turned up a few times. This sequence joins TRBV2 and TRBJ1-2; D is unclear. The CDR3 runs 13 residues. The ends were cut back, 1 base at V and 2 bases at J, with 5 bases in the middle. CDR1 is SNHLY and CDR2 is FYNNEI in the germline V gene. The CDR3 DNA reads TGTGCCAGCAGTGAAGACACGAACTATGGCTACACCTTC. Residues: CASSEDTNYGYTF.

This clonotype was counted only a few times. The gene calls are TRBV6-5 and TRBJ2-1; TRBD1 is a possible D gene (7 bases). The length of the CDR3 is 15 residues. Germline V gene lookup returns CDR1 MNHEY and CDR2 SVGAGI. With 0 bases removed from V and 7 bases from J, the gap between germline ends came to 13 bases. CDR3 coding DNA: TGTGCCAGCAGTTACTCGGCAGGGGGGCATAATGAGCAGTTCTTC. This gives the protein CASSYSAGGHNEQFF.

The chain links TRBV10-2 to TRBJ2-7; 8 bases are a match to TRBD2. CDR3 length: 14 amino acids. In germline, CDR1 is WSHSY, CDR2 SAAADI. With V trimmed by 7 bases and J by 2 bases, 7 bases remained unmatched. CDR3 sequence (DNA): TGCGCCAGCAAGATAGCGGGGTTGGCCTACGAGCAGTACTTC. Amino acid sequence: CASKIAGLAYEQYF.

This clonotype was observed a few times. The chain combines TRBV3-1 with TRBJ2-7; D gene unclear. The V end was cut by 1 base, the J end by 7 bases, with 11 bases between. Germline values: CDR1 LGHDT, CDR2 YNNKEL (reference sequence). There are 13 residues in the CDR3. In DNA form, the CDR3 reads TGTGCCAGCAGCCAAGGAGGCCTTCGGGAGCAGTACTTC. Amino acids: CASSQGGLREQYF.

This clonotype was counted between two and nine times. J is TRBJ2-7 and V is TRBV12-3 or TRBV12-4; the match to TRBD1 covers 8 bases. V lost 5 bases and J lost 3; bases outside the gene matches: 3. The CDR3 extends over 13 amino acids. In DNA form, the CDR3 reads TGTGCCAGCAGTGGGGGACAGGACTACGAGCAGTACTTC. Its protein product is CASSGGQDYEQYF.

The CDR3 is CSARPDPNGYEQYF. Here the CDR3 DNA reads TGCAGTGCTAGACCGGACCCGAACGGTTACGAGCAGTACTTC. V gene TRBV20-1 combines with J gene TRBJ2-7; D ambiguous. V lost 2 bases and J 4 bases, leaving 15 bases between the germline ends. The CDR3 covers 14 residues. In germline, CDR1 is DFQATT, CDR2 SNEGSKA (reference sequence).

The J gene is TRBJ1-1, the V gene TRBV12-3 or TRBV12-4; unclear D gene. This CDR3 has 12 amino acids. Trimming shortened V by 5 bases and J by 9 bases, and 13 bases separated the two germline ends. This chain's CDR3 is CASSPNGVQAFF. CDR3 in DNA: TGTGCCAGCAGTCCCAATGGGGTTCAAGCTTTCTTT.

The rearrangement uses TRBV20-1 and TRBJ2-7; D is tentatively TRBD1 or TRBD2 (6 bases each). Germline V gene sequence: CDR1 DFQATT, CDR2 SNEGSKA (reference sequence). Deletions cut 2 bases from V and 5 bases from J, with 19 bases between. This CDR3 has 15 residues. CDR3 DNA: TGCAGTGCTAGATACCCTGACAGGACGGGAGACGAGCAGTACTTC. Translating gives CSARYPDRTGDEQYF.

V gene TRBV4-1 combines with J gene TRBJ2-5, with 7 bases that match TRBD1. V gave up 0 bases and J gave up 1 base; unmatched junction bases: 8. The CDR3 loop spans 17 amino acids. The V gene's germline CDR1 is MGHRA and CDR2 YSYEKL. Written as DNA, the CDR3 is TGCGCCAGCAGCCAAGATCTTTGGGGACAGCTCCAAGAGACCCAGTACTTC. Its protein product is CASSQDLWGQLQETQYF.